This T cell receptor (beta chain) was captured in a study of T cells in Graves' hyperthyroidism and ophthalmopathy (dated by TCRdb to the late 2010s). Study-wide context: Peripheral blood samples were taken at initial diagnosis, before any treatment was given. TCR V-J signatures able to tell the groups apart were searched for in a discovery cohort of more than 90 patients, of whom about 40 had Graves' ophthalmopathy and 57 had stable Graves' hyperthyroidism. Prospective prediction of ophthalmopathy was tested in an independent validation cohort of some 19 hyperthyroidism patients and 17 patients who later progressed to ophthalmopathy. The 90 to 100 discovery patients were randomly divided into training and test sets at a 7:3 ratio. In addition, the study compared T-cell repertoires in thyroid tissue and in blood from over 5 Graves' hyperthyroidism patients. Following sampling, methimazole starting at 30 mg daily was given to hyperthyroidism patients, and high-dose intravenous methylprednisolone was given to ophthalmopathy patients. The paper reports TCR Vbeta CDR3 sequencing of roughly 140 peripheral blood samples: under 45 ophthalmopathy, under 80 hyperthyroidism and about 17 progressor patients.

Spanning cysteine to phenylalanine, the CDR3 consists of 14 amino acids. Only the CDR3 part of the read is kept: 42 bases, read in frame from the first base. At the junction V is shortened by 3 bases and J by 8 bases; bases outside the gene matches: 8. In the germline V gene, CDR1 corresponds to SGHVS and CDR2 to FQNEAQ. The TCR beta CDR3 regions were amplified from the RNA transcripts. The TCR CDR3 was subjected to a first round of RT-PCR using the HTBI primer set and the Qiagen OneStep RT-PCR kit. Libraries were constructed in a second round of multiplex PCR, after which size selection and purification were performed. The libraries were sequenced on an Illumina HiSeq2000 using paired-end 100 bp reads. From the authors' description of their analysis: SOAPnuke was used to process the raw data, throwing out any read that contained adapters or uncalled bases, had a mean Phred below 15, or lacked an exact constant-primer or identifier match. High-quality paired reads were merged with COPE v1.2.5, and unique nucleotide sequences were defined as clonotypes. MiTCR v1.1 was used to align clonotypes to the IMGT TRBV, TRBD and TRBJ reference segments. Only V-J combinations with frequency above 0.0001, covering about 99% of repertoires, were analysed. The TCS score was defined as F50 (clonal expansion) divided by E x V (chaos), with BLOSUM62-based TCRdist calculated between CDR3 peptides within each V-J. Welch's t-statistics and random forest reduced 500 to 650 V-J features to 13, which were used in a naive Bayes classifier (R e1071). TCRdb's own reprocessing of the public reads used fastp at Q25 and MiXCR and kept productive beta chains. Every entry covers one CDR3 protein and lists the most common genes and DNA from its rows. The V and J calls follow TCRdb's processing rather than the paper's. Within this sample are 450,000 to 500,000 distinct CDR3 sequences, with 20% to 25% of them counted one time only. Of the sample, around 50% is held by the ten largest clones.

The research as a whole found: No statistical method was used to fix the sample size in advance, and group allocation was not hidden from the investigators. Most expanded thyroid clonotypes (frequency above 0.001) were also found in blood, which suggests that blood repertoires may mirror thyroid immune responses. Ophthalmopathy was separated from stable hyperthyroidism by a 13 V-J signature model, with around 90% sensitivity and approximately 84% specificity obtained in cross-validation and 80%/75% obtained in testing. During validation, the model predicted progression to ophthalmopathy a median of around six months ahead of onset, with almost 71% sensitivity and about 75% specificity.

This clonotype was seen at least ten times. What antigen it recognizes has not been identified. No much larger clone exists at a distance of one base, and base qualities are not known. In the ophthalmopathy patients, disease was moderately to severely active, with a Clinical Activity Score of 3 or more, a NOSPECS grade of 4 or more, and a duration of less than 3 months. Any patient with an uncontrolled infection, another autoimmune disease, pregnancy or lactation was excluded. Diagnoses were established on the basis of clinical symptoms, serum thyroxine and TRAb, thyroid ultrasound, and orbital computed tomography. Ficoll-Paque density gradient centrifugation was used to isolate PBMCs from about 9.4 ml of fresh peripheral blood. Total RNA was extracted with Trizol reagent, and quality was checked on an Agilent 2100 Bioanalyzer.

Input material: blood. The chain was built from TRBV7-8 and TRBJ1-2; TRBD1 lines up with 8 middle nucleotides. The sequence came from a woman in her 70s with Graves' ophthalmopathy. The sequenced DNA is TGTGCCAGCAGCTTTCAAGGACAGGGACGGGGCTACACCTTC. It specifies CASSFQGQGRGYTF.